Below, 29 T cell receptor beta chains from the same sample are listed, as sequenced in a study of chemoradiotherapy in HPV16-positive cancers. TCRdb's copy holds only in-frame clones and misses some; the assay was immunoSEQ multiplex PCR. The table has approximately 5,900 clones, 60% to 75% seen once. This sample comprised tumor tissue, obtained from a patient who underwent chemoradiotherapy. The receptors here all came from a human donor with HPV-associated anogenital cancer.

The V call is TRBV4-1, the J call TRBJ2-7; 11 nucleotides align to TRBD2. The J segment lost 6 bases and the V segment lost 3 bases, leaving 16 bases of the junction unmatched. CDR3 length: 18 residues. Germline V lookup: CDR1 MGHRA, CDR2 YSYEKL. In DNA form, the CDR3 reads TGCGCCAGCAGCCACAAAACTAGCGGGAGTTTCAATTATGGCGAGCAGTACTTC. It translates to CASSHKTSGSFNYGEQYF.

This clone occurred a few times. The rearrangement links TRBV5-1 to TRBJ2-1; the D gene is possibly TRBD1 (5 bases). CDR1 is SGHRS, CDR2 YFSETQ, per germline. Deletions cut 0 bases from V and 8 bases from J, with 6 bases between. CDR3 length: 12 residues. Here the CDR3 reads CASSLARDEQFF. The CDR3 region has the DNA TGCGCCAGCAGCTTGGCCAGGGATGAGCAGTTCTTC.

The genes are TRBV5-6 and TRBJ2-5; D uncertain. This CDR3 spans 13 amino acids. With 4 bases removed from V and 2 bases from J, the gap between germline ends came to 9 bases. Germline V gene lookup returns CDR1 SGHDT and CDR2 YYEEEE. The CDR3 DNA reads as TGTGCCAGCAGCAGACCGGAACAAGAGACCCAGTACTTC. Its translation is CASSRPEQETQYF.

This chain uses TRBV5-8 with TRBJ2-1, with 9 bases that match TRBD2. The CDR3 sequence is 16 residues long. Per germline, CDR1 SGHTS and CDR2 YDEGEE. Trimming at V came to 0 bases and at J to 15 bases, leaving 16 bases not matched to a gene. The CDR3 spells CASSLAWIAGVTLRFF. DNA for the CDR3: TGTGCCAGCAGCTTGGCCTGGATAGCGGGAGTTACATTAAGGTTCTTC.

This clone was counted a few times. The J gene is TRBJ2-5, the V gene TRBV27; no firm D call. The CDR3 is 14 amino acids. V was pared by 1 base and J by 2 bases, with 8 bases between. Germline lookup yields CDR1 MNHEY and CDR2 SMNVEV (reference sequence). The DNA for the CDR3 is TGTGCCAGCAGTTTATGGGCAGAGCAAGAGACCCAGTACTTC. Translating gives CASSLWAEQETQYF.

The V gene is TRBV28, the J gene TRBJ2-5; D might be TRBD2 (6 bases). Germline values: CDR1 MDHEN, CDR2 SYDVKM. V lost 3 bases and J lost 4, with 18 bases in between. The length of the CDR3 is 16 residues. The CDR3 loop is CASSFRPGAPGETQYF. For the CDR3, the DNA is TGTGCCAGCAGTTTTCGCCCGGGAGCCCCTGGAGAGACCCAGTACTTC.

This chain uses TRBV20-1 with TRBJ1-2; TRBD1 might be the D (6 bases). This CDR3 contains 11 residues. Trimming removed 8 bases from V and 8 bases from J, with 15 bases in between. Germline CDR1 is DFQATT and CDR2 is SNEGSKA (reference sequence). CDR3 in amino acids: CSTISGAGYTF. The CDR3 DNA reads as TGCAGTACAATCTCAGGGGCCGGCTACACCTTC.

This rearrangement joins TRBV5-1 to TRBJ1-3, with 8 nucleotides matching TRBD1. Germline CDR1 is SGHRS and CDR2 is YFSETQ. J lost 2 bases, V lost 0 bases, and 7 bases had no gene match. The CDR3 sequence is 17 residues long. The CDR3: CASSLEAQGAPGNTIYF. In DNA, the CDR3 is TGCGCCAGCAGCTTGGAAGCTCAGGGGGCCCCTGGAAACACCATATATTTT.

V and J are TRBV20-1 and TRBJ1-2; D remains unclear. The CDR3 has 11 amino acids. Per germline, CDR1 DFQATT and CDR2 SNEGSKA (reference sequence). V was trimmed by 3 bases and J by 3 bases, leaving 5 bases between them. The CDR3 DNA reads TGCAGTGCTAGGGACCACTATGGCTACACCTTC. The encoded protein is CSARDHYGYTF.

The chain has TRBV10-3 and TRBJ2-7; D not certain. This CDR3 has 13 amino acids. V was shortened by 2 bases and J by 5 bases, with 10 bases between the two germline ends. CDR1 is ENHRY and CDR2 is SYGVKD in the germline V gene. DNA of the CDR3: TGTGCCATCAGTGAGGGTAGGGCCCACGAGCAGTACTTC. Protein product: CAISEGRAHEQYF.

This clone was seen once. The chain links TRBV2 to TRBJ2-5; no clear D gene. Germline loops: CDR1 SNHLY, CDR2 FYNNEI. Trimming cost V 5 bases and J 3 bases, with 1 base left between them. This CDR3 has 10 amino acids. CDR3 DNA: TGTGCCAGCAGTAAAGAGACCCAGTACTTC. This codes for CASSKETQYF.

This chain joins TRBV18 and TRBJ2-2; the D gene is possibly TRBD2 (5 bases). CDR1 and CDR2 (germline): KGHSH, LQKENI. The CDR3 sequence is 16 residues long. Trimming took off 2 bases at V and 6 bases at J, with 16 bases between the two ends. The CDR3 nucleotides are TGTGCCAGCTCACCAGAGGGTGTCTTTTCGGCCGGGGAGCTGTTTTTT. Its translation: CASSPEGVFSAGELFF.

This clone is a singleton in its sample. The CDR3 sequence: CASSQGRYYEQYF. The CDR3, as DNA: TGTGCCAGCTCACAGGGACGGTACTACGAGCAGTACTTC. The V call is TRBV18, the J call TRBJ2-7; D tentatively reads TRBD1 or TRBD2 (5 bases each). The CDR3 contains 13 residues. V shed 4 bases and J shed 3 bases, with 10 bases lying between them. Looked up from germline, CDR1 is KGHSH and CDR2 is LQKENI.

This clone was seen a few times. The chain recombines TRBV6-5 with TRBJ1-5; no definite D call. Germline-derived CDR1 and CDR2 are MNHEY and SVGAGI. The germline V and J ends were trimmed by 0 bases and 0 bases, with 6 bases remaining between them. The CDR3 extends over 15 amino acids. This chain's CDR3 is CASSYSGVSNQPQHF. CDR3 in DNA: TGTGCCAGCAGTTACTCCGGAGTTAGCAATCAGCCCCAGCATTTT.

The chain couples TRBV30 to TRBJ1-2; D unresolved. CDR1 and CDR2 (germline): GTSNPN, SVGIG (reference sequence). Between the trimmed V and J ends, which lost 0 bases and 6 bases, there was a span of 11 bases. The CDR3 loop spans 13 amino acids. Here the CDR3 DNA reads TGTGCCTGGAGTGTAATCGCCGGGAATGGCTACACCTTC. Amino acids: CAWSVIAGNGYTF.

The rearrangement links TRBV7-9 to TRBJ2-1, with 9 bases aligning to TRBD1. With 5 bases clipped from V and 4 bases from J, the junction kept 3 bases outside the gene matches. Germline CDR1 reads SEHNR; CDR2 reads FQNEAQ (reference sequence). This CDR3 is built from 14 residues. CDR3 coding DNA: TGTGCCAGCAGCCTCGGGACAGGGTACAATGAGCAGTTCTTC. Residues: CASSLGTGYNEQFF.

The rearrangement uses TRBV5-1 and TRBJ2-7, with 7 bases aligning to TRBD1. Germline V gene data show CDR1 as SGHRS and CDR2 as YFSETQ. The CDR3 consists of 16 residues. Trimming at V came to 1 base and at J to 3 bases, leaving 10 bases not matched to a gene. CDR3 in DNA: TGCGCCAGCAGCTTGCATCCCGGGACAGAAAGCTACGAGCAGTACTTC. Translating it yields CASSLHPGTESYEQYF.

V and J are TRBV15 and TRBJ2-2, with D perhaps given as TRBD1 or TRBD2 (5 bases each). The V gene's germline CDR1 is LNHNV and CDR2 YYDKDF (reference sequence). V was trimmed by 8 bases and J by 5 bases, leaving 15 bases between them. This CDR3 spans 14 amino acids. This CDR3 is CATPRAEGTGELFF. In DNA, the CDR3 is TGTGCCACCCCCCGGGCAGAGGGGACCGGGGAGCTGTTTTTT.

This chain links TRBV9 with TRBJ2-7; D not resolved. V was trimmed by 4 bases and J by 3 bases, leaving 11 bases between them. The CDR3 spans 13 residues. CDR1 and CDR2 from the germline V gene are SGDLS and YYNGEE. CDR3 sequence: CASSPLLGYEQYF. CDR3 coding DNA: TGTGCCAGCAGCCCCCTTCTTGGCTACGAGCAGTACTTC.

The chain has TRBV6-5 and TRBJ2-1, with 10 bases fitting TRBD1. J lost 6 bases, V lost 6 bases, and 8 bases had no gene match. Germline V gives CDR1 MNHEY, CDR2 SVGAGI. The CDR3 totals 15 residues. CDR3 loop: CASRNRDRGVNEQFF. In DNA, the CDR3 is TGTGCCAGCAGAAACCGGGACAGGGGAGTCAATGAGCAGTTCTTC.

The chain uses TRBV18 and TRBJ2-2; 7 nucleotides match TRBD1. V lost 3 bases, J lost 2 bases, and 6 bases stayed unmatched. CDR3 length equals 16 residues. Germline loops: CDR1 KGHSH, CDR2 LQKENI. The CDR3 nucleotides read TGTGCCAGCTCACCCCTTGGGACAGCAAACACCGGGGAGCTGTTTTTT. This sequence encodes CASSPLGTANTGELFF.

The chain recombines TRBV10-2 with TRBJ2-2, with D perhaps TRBD1 or TRBD2 (5 bases each). CDR1 and CDR2 from the germline V gene are WSHSY and SAAADI. Trimming pared 4 bases from V and 0 bases from J, leaving 9 bases between. This CDR3 region has 15 residues. CDR3 DNA: TGCGCCAGCAGTGGGGGGAGTTCGAACACCGGGGAGCTGTTTTTT. Amino acid sequence: CASSGGSSNTGELFF.

This chain joins TRBV28 and TRBJ2-1; D not resolved. The CDR3 loop spans 15 amino acids. Trimming stripped 7 bases from V and 0 bases from J, with 13 bases between. Germline loops: CDR1 MDHEN, CDR2 SYDVKM. CDR3 sequence reads: CASTKDWGSYNEQFF. CDR3 bases: TGTGCCAGCACCAAAGACTGGGGCTCCTACAATGAGCAGTTCTTC.

The chain employs TRBV10-3 and TRBJ2-1; the D call may be TRBD1 or TRBD2 (5 bases each). The CDR3 length is 12 residues. CDR1 is ENHRY, CDR2 SYGVKD, per germline. The ends were cut back, 8 bases at V and 6 bases at J, with 11 bases in the middle. CDR3 loop: CAIAAGSNEQFF. The DNA for the CDR3 is TGTGCCATCGCGGCAGGGAGCAATGAGCAGTTCTTC.

The chain combines TRBV7-2 with TRBJ2-1; possibly TRBD2 for D (7 bases). The CDR3 length is 15 residues. Germline V CDR1 and CDR2: SGHTA, FQGNSA. The V gene lost 1 base and the J gene lost 4 bases, with 11 bases spanning the gap. The CDR3 bases are TGTGCCAGCAGCTTAGGGGGGGGCAGATACAATGAGCAGTTCTTC. Residues: CASSLGGGRYNEQFF.

The genes are TRBV2 and TRBJ2-7; TRBD1 or TRBD2 may be the D gene (6 bases each). CDR3 size: 14 residues. V was pared by 8 bases and J by 0 bases, with 14 bases between. CDR1 SNHLY and CDR2 FYNNEI come from the germline V gene. In DNA, the CDR3 is TGTGCCAGCGCCCACCGGGGGCACTCCTACGAGCAGTACTTC. Its protein product is CASAHRGHSYEQYF.

The rearrangement uses TRBV25-1 and TRBJ1-5; D is perhaps TRBD1 (6 bases). CDR3 length equals 13 residues. Trimming removed 4 bases at V and 5 bases at J, with 9 bases between. The germline gives CDR1 MGHDK, CDR2 SYGVNS. CDR3 in amino acids: CASSGGQHQPQHF. The DNA of the CDR3 is TGTGCCAGCAGTGGAGGACAGCATCAGCCCCAGCATTTT.

This clone was counted a few times. The V and J genes are TRBV6-4 and TRBJ2-5; no firm D call. The CDR3 covers 15 residues. V was shortened by 0 bases and J by 1 base, with 9 bases between the two germline ends. Germline V CDR1 and CDR2: MRHNA, SNTAGT. The CDR3 DNA reads TGTGCCAGCAGTGACTCGTGGCACCTCCAAGAGACCCAGTACTTC. Translation gives CASSDSWHLQETQYF.

The chain couples TRBV7-6 to TRBJ2-1, with D possibly TRBD1 on 7 matching bases. CDR1 is SGHVS, CDR2 FNYEAQ, per germline. V lost 2 bases to trimming and J lost 4 bases, with 24 bases between them. The CDR3 sequence is 19 residues long. Here the CDR3 DNA reads TGTGCCAGCAGCTTATTTGGTTGGGGGCGGGACAGATATTACAATGAGCAGTTCTTC. As protein: CASSLFGWGRDRYYNEQFF.